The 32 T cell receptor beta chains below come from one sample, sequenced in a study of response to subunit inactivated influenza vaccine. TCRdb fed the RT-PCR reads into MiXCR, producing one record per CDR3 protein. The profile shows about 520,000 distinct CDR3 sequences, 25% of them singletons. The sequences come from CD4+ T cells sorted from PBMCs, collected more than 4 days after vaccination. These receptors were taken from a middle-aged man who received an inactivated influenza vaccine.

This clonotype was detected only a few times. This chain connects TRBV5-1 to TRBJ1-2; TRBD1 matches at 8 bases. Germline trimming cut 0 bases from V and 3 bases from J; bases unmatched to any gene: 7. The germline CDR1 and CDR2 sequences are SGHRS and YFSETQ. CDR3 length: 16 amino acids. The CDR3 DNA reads TGCGCCAGCAGCTTGGCCCGAGACAGGGGTGACTATGGCTACACCTTC. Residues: CASSLARDRGDYGYTF. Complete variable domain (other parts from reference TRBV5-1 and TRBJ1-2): KAGVTQTPRYLIKTRGQQVTLSCSPISGHRSVSWYQQTPGQGLQFLFEYFSETQRNKGNFPGRFSGRQFSNSRSEMNVSTLELGDSALYLCASSLARDRGDYGYTFGSGTRLTVV.

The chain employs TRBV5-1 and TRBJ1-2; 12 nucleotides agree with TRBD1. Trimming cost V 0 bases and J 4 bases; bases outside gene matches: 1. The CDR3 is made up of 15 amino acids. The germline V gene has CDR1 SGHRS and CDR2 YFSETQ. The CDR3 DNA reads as TGCGCCAGCAGCTTGGTGGGACAGGGGGCCTATGGCTACACCTTC. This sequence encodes CASSLVGQGAYGYTF.

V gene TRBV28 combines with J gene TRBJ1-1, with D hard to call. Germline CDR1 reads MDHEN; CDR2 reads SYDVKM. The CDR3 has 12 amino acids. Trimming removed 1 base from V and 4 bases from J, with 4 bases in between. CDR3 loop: CASSLSLTEAFF. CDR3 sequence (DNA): TGTGCCAGCAGTTTATCCCTCACTGAAGCTTTCTTT.

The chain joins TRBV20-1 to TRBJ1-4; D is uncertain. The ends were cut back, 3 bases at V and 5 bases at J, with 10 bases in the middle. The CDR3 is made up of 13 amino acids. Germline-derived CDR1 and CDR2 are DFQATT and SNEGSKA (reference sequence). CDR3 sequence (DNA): TGCAGTGCTAGTTCCCAGGCAAATGAAAAACTGTTTTTT. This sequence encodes CSASSQANEKLFF.

The CDR3 region is CASSRQTDYEQYF. The CDR3 DNA is TGCGCCAGCAGTCGGCAGACAGATTACGAGCAGTACTTC. The chain employs TRBV4-1 and TRBJ2-7; TRBD1 might be the D (5 bases). The germline V gene encodes CDR1 MGHRA and CDR2 YSYEKL. The V gene lost 6 bases and the J gene lost 4 bases, with 13 bases spanning the gap. There are 13 residues in the CDR3.

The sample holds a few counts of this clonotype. CDR3 bases: TGTGCCAGCAGCTCCCTACGAACCGGACTAGCGTCCTACAATGAGCAGTTCTTC. It yields the protein CASSSLRTGLASYNEQFF. The V call is TRBV5-6, the J call TRBJ2-1, with 9 nucleotides matching TRBD2. This CDR3 is built from 18 residues. Germline assignment: CDR1 SGHDT and CDR2 YYEEEE. J lost 1 base, V lost 3 bases, and 11 bases had no gene match.

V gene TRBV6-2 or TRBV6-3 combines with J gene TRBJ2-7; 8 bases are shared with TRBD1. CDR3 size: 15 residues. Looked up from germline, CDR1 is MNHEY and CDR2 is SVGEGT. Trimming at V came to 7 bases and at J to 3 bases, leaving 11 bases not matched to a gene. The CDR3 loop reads CASTSGQGVLYEQYF. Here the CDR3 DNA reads TGTGCCAGCACCTCCGGACAGGGAGTCCTCTACGAGCAGTACTTC.

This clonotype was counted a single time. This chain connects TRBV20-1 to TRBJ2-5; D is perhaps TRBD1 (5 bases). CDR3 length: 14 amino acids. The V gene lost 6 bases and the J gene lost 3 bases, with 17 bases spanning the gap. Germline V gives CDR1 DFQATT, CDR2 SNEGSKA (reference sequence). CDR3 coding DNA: TGCAGTGCCCTAGGGCCAGGGCCGAAAGAGACCCAGTACTTC. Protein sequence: CSALGPGPKETQYF.

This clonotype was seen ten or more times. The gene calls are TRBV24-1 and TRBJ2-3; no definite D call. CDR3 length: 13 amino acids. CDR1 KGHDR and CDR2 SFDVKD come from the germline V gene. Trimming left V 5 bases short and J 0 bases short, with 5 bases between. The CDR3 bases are TGTGCCACCAGTGTCGGGAGCACAGATACGCAGTATTTT. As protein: CATSVGSTDTQYF.

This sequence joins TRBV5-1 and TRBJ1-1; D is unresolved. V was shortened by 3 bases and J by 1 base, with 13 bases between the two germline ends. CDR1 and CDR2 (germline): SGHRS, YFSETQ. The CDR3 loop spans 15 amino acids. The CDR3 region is CASSSGETPNTEAFF. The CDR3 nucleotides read TGCGCCAGCAGCTCCGGAGAGACCCCGAACACTGAAGCTTTCTTT.

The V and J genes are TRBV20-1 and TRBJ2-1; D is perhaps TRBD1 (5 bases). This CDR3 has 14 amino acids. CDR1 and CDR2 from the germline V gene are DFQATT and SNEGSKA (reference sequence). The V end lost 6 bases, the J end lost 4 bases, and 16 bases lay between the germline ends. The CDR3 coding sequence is TGCAGTGCACGGACATACGACGGTTACAATGAGCAGTTCTTC. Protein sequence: CSARTYDGYNEQFF.

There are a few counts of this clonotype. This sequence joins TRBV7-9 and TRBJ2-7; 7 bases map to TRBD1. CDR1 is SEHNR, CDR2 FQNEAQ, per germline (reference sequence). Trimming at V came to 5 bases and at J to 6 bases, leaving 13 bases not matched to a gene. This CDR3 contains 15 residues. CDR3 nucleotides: TGTGCCAGCAGCCCTAGACAGGGTTGGTCCCGCGAGCAGTACTTC. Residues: CASSPRQGWSREQYF.

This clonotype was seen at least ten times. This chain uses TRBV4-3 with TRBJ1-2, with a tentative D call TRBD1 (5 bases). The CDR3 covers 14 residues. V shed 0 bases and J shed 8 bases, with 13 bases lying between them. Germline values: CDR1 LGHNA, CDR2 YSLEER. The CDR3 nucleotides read TGCGCCAGCAGCCAAGATGGGAACAGGAACGGCTACACCTTC. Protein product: CASSQDGNRNGYTF.

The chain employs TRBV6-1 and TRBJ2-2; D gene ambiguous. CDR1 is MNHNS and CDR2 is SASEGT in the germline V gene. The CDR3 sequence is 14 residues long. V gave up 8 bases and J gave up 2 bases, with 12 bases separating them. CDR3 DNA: TGTGCCAGCTCTTTTAACATAAACACCGGGGAGCTGTTTTTT. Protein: CASSFNINTGELFF.

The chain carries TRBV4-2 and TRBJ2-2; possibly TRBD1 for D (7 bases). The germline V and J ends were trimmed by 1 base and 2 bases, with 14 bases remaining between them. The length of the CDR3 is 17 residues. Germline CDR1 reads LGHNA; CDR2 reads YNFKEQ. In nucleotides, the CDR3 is TGTGCCAGCAGCCAAGTGGCGGGACAGTCAAACACCGGGGAGCTGTTTTTT. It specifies CASSQVAGQSNTGELFF.

The CDR3 sequence is CSAKGGGIYEQYF. CDR3 sequence (DNA): TGCAGTGCTAAGGGGGGCGGGATCTACGAGCAGTACTTC. The rearrangement links TRBV20-1 to TRBJ2-7, with D perhaps being TRBD1 or TRBD2 (6 bases each). The germline V and J ends were trimmed by 4 bases and 3 bases, with 13 bases remaining between them. The CDR3 contains 13 residues. Germline V gene lookup returns CDR1 DFQATT and CDR2 SNEGSKA (reference sequence).

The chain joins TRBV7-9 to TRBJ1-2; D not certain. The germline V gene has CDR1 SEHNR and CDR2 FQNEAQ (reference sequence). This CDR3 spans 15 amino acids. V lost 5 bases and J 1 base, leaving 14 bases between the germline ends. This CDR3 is CASSPKPVLNYGYTF. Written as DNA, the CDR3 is TGTGCCAGCAGCCCAAAGCCGGTACTTAACTATGGCTACACCTTC. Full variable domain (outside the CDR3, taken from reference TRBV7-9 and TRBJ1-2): DTGVSQNPRHKITKRGQNVTFRCDPISEHNRLYWYRQTLGQGPEFLTYFQNEAQLEKSRLLSDRFSAERPKGSFSTLEIQRTEQGDSAMYLCASSPKPVLNYGYTFGSGTRLTVV.

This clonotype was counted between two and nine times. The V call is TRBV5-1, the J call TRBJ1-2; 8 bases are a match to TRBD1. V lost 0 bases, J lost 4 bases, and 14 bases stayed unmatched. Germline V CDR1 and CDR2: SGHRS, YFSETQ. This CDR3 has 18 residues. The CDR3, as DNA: TGCGCCAGCAGCTTGGATTCGTCAGGGGGCTCGCGGGTCTATGGCTACACCTTC. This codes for CASSLDSSGGSRVYGYTF.

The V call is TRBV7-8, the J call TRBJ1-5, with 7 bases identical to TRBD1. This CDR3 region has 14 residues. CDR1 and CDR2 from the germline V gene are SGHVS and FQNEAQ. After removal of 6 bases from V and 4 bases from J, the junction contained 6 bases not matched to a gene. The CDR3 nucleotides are TGTGCCAGCAGGCCCGGGACAGAGAATCAGCCCCAGCATTTT. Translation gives CASRPGTENQPQHF. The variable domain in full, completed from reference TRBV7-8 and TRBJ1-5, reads GAGVSQSPRYKVAKRGQDVALRCDPISGHVSLFWYQQALGQGPEFLTYFQNEAQLDKSGLPSDRFFAERPEGSVSTLKIQRTQQEDSAVYLCASRPGTENQPQHFGDGTRLSIL.

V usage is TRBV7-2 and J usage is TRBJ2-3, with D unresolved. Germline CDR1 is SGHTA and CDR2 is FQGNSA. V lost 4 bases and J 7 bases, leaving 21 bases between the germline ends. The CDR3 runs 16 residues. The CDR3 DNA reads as TGTGCCAGCAGCTCTAATACAGTCCGACTCCACTATACGCAGTATTTT. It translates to CASSSNTVRLHYTQYF.

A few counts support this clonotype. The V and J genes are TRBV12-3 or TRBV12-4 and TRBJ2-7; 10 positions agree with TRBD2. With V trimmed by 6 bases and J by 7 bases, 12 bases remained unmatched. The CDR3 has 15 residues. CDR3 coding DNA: TGTGCCAGCAGCTCCGGACTAGCGGAGATTTCTGAGCAGTACTTC. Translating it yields CASSSGLAEISEQYF.

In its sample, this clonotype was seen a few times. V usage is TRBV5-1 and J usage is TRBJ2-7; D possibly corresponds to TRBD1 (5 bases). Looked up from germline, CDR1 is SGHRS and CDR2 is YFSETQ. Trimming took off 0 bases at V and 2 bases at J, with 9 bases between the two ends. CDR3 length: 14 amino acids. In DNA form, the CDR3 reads TGCGCCAGCAGCTTGGATGGGGCAACCTACGAGCAGTACTTC. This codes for CASSLDGATYEQYF.

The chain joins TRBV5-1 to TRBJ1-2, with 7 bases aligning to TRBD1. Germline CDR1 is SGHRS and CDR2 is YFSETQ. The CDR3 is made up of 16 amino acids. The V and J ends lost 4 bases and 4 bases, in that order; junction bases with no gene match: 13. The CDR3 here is CASSPEATGVGYGYTF. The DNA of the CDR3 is TGCGCCAGCAGCCCAGAAGCCACAGGGGTAGGCTATGGCTACACCTTC.

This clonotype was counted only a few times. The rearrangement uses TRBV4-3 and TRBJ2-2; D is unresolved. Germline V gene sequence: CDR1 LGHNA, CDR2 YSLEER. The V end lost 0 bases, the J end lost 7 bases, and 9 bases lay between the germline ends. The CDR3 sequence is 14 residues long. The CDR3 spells CASSQEWGGGELFF. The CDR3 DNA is TGCGCCAGCAGCCAAGAATGGGGTGGCGGGGAGCTGTTTTTT.

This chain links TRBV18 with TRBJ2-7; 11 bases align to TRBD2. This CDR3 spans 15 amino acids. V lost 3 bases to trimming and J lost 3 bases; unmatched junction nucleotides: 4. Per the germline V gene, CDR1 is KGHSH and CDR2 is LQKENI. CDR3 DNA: TGTGCCAGCTCACCGCCTAGCGGGAGGTTCTACGAGCAGTACTTC. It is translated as CASSPPSGRFYEQYF.

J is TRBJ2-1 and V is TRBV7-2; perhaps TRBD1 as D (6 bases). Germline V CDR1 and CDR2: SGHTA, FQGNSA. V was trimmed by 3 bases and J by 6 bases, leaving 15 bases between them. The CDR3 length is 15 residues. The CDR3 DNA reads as TGTGCCAGCAGCTTTCAACAGGGTGTTAGCAATGAGCAGTTCTTC. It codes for CASSFQQGVSNEQFF.

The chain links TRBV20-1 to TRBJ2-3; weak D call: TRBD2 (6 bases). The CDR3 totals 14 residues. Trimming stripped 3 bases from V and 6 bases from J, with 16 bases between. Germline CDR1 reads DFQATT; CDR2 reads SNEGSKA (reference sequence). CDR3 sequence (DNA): TGCAGTGCTAGGACTAGTGGATCGCGGGATACGCAGTATTTT. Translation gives CSARTSGSRDTQYF.

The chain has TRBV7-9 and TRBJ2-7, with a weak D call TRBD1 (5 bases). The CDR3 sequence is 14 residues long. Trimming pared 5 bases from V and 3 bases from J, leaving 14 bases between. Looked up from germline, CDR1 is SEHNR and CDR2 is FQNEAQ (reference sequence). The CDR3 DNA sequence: TGTGCCAGCAGCCGTGGGGCTAGTGACTACGAGCAGTACTTC. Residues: CASSRGASDYEQYF.

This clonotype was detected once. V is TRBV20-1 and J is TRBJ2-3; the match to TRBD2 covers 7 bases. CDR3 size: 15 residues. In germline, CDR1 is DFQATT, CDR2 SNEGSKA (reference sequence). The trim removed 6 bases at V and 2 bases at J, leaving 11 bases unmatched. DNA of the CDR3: TGCAGTGCCAGGACGGGGGGAGCAACCACAGATACGCAGTATTTT. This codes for CSARTGGATTDTQYF.

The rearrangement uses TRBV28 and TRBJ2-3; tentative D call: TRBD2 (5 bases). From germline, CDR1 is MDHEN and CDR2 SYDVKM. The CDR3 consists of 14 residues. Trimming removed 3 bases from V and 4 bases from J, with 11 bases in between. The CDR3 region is CASSFGGSSDTQYF. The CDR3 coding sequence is TGTGCCAGCAGTTTCGGTGGGAGCTCAGATACGCAGTATTTT. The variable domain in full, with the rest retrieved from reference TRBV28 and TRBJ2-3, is DVKVTQSSRYLVKRTGEKVFLECVQDMDHENMFWYRQDPGLGLRLIYFSYDVKMKEKGDIPEGYSVSREKKERFSLILESASTNQTSMYLCASSFGGSSDTQYFGPGTRLTVL.

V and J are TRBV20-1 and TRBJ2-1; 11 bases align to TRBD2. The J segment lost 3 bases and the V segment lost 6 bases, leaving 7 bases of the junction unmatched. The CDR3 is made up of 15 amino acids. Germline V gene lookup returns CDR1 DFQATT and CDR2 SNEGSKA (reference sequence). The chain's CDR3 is CSAQLTSGNYNEQFF. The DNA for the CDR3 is TGCAGTGCCCAATTGACTAGCGGGAACTACAATGAGCAGTTCTTC.

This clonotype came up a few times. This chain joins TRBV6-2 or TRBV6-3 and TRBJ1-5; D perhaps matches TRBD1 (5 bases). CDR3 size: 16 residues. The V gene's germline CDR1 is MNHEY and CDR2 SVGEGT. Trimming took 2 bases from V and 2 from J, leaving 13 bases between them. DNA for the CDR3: TGTGCCAGCAGTTACCCAGGGAGAGTTGGCAATCAGCCCCAGCATTTT. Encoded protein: CASSYPGRVGNQPQHF.